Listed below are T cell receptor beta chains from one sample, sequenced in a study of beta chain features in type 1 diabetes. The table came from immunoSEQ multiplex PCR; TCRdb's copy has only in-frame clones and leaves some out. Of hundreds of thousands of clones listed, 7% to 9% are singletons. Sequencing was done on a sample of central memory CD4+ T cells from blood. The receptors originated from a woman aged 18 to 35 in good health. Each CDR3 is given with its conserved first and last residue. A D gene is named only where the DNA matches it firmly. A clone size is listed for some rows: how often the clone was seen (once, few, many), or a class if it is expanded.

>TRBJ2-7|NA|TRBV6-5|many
CASSYQLTGSYEQYF
TGTGCCAGCAGTTACCAACTAACCGGCTCCTACGAGCAGTACTTC
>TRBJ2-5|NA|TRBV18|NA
CASSPQVLGNREETQYF
TGTGCCAGCTCACCACAGGTCTTGGGGAACAGAGAAGAGACCCAGTACTTC
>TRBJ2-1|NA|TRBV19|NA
CASSIVAVGYNEQFF
TGTGCCAGTAGTATAGTCGCGGTAGGCTACAATGAGCAGTTCTTC
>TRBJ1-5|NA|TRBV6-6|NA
CASEKQGNQPQHF
TGTGCCAGCGAAAAACAGGGTAACCAGCCCCAGCATTTT
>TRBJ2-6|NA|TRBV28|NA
CASSKRTVSSGANILTF
TGTGCCAGCAGTAAAAGGACGGTGAGCTCTGGGGCCAACATCCTGACTTTC
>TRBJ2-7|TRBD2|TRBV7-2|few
CASRASGNSYEQYF
TGTGCCAGCAGGGCTAGCGGGAACTCCTACGAGCAGTACTTC
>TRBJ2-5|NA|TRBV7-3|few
CASSLEGSQAQYF
TGTGCCAGCAGCTTAGAGGGCTCCCAGGCCCAGTACTTC
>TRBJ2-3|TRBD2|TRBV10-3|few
CAISEQRGGTDTQYF
TGTGCCATCAGTGAGCAGCGGGGAGGTACAGATACGCAGTATTTT
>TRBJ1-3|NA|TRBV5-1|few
CASSPAVGLSGNTIYF
TGCGCCAGCAGCCCCGCTGTGGGACTCTCTGGAAACACCATATATTTT
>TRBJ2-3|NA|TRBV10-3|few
CATIGDTSTDTQYF
TGTGCCACCATTGGGGACACCAGCACAGATACGCAGTATTTT
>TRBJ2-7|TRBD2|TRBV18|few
CASSETSGNEQYF
TGTGCCAGCTCAGAGACTAGCGGTAACGAGCAGTACTTC
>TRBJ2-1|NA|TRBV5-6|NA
CASSPGLTGIGYNEQFF
TGTGCCAGCAGCCCCGGACTTACAGGGATTGGGTACAATGAGCAGTTCTTC
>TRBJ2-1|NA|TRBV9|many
CASSVEPGAYNEQFF
TGTGCCAGCAGCGTAGAGCCGGGAGCCTACAATGAGCAGTTCTTC
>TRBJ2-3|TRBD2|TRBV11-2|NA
CASSQGAGGHTDTQYF
TGTGCCAGCAGCCAGGGAGCGGGAGGGCACACAGATACGCAGTATTTT
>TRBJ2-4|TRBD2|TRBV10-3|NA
CASSYHREDIQYF
TGTGCCAGCAGTTACCACCGGGAGGACATTCAGTACTTC
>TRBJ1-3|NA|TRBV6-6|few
CASSEVGAGGNTIYF
TGTGCCAGCAGTGAGGTTGGGGCTGGTGGAAACACCATATATTTT
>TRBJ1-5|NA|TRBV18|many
CASSPGGTENQPQHF
TGTGCCAGCTCACCAGGAGGGACTGAGAATCAGCCCCAGCATTTT
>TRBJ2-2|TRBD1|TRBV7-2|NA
CASSAQPTGQGNTGELFF
TGTGCCAGCAGCGCCCAACCTACGGGACAGGGCAACACCGGGGAGCTGTTTTTT
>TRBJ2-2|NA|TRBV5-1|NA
CASSLESIPNTGELFF
TGCGCCAGCAGCTTGGAGTCCATACCGAACACCGGGGAGCTGTTTTTT
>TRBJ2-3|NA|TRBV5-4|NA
CASSSGQHTDTQYF
TGTGCCAGCAGCTCTGGACAGCACACAGATACGCAGTATTTT
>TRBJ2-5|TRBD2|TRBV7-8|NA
CASKIAGAGETQYF
TGTGCCAGCAAGATAGCGGGGGCGGGAGAGACCCAGTACTTC
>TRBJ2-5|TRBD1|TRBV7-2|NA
CASSRDRHFTQYF
TGTGCCAGCAGCCGGGACAGGCACTTTACCCAGTACTTC